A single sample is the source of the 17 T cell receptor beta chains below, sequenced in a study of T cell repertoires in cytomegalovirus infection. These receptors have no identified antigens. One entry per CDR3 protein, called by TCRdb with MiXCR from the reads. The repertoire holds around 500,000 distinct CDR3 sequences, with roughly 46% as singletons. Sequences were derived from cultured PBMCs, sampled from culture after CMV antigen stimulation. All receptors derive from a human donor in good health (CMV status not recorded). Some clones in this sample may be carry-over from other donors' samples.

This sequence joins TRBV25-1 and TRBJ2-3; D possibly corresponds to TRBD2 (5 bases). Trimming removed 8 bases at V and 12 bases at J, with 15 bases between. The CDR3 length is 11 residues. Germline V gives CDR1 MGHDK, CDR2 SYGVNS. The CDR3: CASGPRVDQYF. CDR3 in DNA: TGTGCCAGCGGGCCGCGGGTAGATCAGTATTTT.

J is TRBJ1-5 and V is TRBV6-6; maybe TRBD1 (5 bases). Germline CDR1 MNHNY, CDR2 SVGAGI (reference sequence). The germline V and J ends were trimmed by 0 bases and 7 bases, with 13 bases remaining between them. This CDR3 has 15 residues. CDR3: CASSYSSGGDQPQHF. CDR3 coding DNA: TGTGCCAGCAGTTACTCGAGTGGGGGAGACCAGCCCCAGCATTTT.

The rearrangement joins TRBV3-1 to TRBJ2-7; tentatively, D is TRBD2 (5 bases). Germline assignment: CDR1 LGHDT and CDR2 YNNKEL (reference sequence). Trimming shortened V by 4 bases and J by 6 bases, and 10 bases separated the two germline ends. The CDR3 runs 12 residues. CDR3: CASSPRAAEQYF. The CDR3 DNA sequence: TGTGCCAGCAGCCCGCGGGCGGCCGAGCAGTACTTC.

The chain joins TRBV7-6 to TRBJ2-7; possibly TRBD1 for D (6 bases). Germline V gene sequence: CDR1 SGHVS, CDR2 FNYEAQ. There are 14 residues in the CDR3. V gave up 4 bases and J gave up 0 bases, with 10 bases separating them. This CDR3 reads CASSSDRNSYEQYF. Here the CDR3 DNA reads TGTGCCAGCAGCTCTGACAGGAACTCCTACGAGCAGTACTTC. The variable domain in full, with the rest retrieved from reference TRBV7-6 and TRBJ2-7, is GAGVSQSPRYKVTKRGQDVALRCDPISGHVSLYWYRQALGQGPEFLTYFNYEAQQDKSGLPNDRFSAERPEGSISTLTIQRTEQRDSAMYRCASSSDRNSYEQYFGPGTRLTVT.

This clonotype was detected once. In DNA, the CDR3 is TGTGCCAGTAGTATAGATGGGCAGAGTGAAAAACTGTTTTTT. Translating it yields CASSIDGQSEKLFF. This chain joins TRBV19 and TRBJ1-4; D gene unclear. CDR1 is LNHDA and CDR2 is SQIVND in the germline V gene (reference sequence). The CDR3 totals 14 residues. Trimming took 0 bases from V and 7 from J, leaving 9 bases between them.

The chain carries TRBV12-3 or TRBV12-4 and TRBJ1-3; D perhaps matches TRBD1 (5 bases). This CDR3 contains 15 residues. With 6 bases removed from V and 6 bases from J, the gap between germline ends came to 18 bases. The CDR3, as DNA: TGTGCCAGCAGCACCGAGGGGCATGTGGTAAACACCATATATTTT. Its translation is CASSTEGHVVNTIYF.

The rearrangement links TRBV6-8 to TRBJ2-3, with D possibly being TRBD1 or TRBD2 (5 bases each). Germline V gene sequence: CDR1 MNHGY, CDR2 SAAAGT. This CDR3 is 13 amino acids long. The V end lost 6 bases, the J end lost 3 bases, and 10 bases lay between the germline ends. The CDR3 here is CASRRDGTDTQYF. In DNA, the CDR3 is TGTGCCAGCAGAAGGGACGGAACAGATACGCAGTATTTT.

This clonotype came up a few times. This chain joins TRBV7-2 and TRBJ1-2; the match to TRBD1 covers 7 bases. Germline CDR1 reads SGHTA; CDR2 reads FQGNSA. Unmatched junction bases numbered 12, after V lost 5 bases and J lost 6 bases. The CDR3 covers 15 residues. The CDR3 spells CASSNRQGRENGYTF. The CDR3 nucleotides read TGTGCCAGCAGCAACAGACAGGGAAGGGAGAATGGCTACACCTTC.

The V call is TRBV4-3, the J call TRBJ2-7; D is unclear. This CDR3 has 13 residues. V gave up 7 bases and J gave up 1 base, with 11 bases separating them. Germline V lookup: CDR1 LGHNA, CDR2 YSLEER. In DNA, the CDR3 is TGCGCCAGCAACCGGTACTTGTCCTACGAGCAGTACTTC. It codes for CASNRYLSYEQYF.

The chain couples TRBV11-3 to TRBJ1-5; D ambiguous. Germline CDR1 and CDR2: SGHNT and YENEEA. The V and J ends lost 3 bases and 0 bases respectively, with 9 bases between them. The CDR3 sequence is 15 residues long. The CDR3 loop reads CASSFHRLSNQPQHF. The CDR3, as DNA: TGTGCCAGCAGCTTCCATAGGCTTAGCAATCAGCCCCAGCATTTT.

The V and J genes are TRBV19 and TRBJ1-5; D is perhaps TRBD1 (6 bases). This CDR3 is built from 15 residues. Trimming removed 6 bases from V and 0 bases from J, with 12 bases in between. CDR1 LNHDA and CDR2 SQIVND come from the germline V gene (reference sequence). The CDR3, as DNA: TGTGCCAGTAGAACCGGGACATTTAGCAATCAGCCCCAGCATTTT. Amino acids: CASRTGTFSNQPQHF.

CDR3 protein: CASSLSPITEAFF. The DNA for the CDR3 is TGTGCCAGCAGCTTAAGTCCGATCACTGAAGCTTTCTTT. The chain joins TRBV7-6 to TRBJ1-1; D remains unclear. This CDR3 region has 13 residues. Germline loops: CDR1 SGHVS, CDR2 FNYEAQ. The V end was cut by 2 bases, the J end by 4 bases, with 8 bases between.

This CDR3 reads CASTTGAGNTIYF. CDR3 DNA: TGTGCCAGTACCACAGGGGCGGGAAACACCATATATTTT. The rearrangement links TRBV19 to TRBJ1-3; 7 bases match TRBD1. The CDR3 is made up of 13 amino acids. Germline V gives CDR1 LNHDA, CDR2 SQIVND (reference sequence). V was clipped by 7 bases and J by 4 bases; unmatched bases: 4.

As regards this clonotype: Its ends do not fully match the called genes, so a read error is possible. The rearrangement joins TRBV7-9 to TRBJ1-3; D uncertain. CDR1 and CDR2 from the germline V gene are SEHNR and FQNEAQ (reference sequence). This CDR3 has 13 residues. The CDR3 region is CASGLRSGNTIYF. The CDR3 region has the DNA TGTGCCAGCGGCTTAAGGTCTGGAAACACCATATATTTT.

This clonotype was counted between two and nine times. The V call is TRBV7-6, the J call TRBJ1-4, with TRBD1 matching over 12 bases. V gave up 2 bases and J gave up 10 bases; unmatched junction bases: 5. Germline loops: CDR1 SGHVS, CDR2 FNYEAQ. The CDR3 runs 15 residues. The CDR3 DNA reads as TGTGCCAGCAGCTTAAGGGGACAGGGGGCTGGAAAACTGTTTTTT. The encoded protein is CASSLRGQGAGKLFF.

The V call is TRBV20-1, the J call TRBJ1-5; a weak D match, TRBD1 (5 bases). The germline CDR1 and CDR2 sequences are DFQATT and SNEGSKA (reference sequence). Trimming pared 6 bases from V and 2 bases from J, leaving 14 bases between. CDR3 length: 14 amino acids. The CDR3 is CSAGDRRGNQPQHF. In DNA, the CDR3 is TGCAGTGCCGGGGACCGGAGGGGCAATCAGCCCCAGCATTTT.

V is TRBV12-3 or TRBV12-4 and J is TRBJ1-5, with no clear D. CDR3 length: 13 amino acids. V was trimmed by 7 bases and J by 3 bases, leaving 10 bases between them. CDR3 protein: CASTLAANQPQHF. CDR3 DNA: TGTGCCAGCACCCTCGCAGCCAATCAGCCCCAGCATTTT.